The 18 T cell receptor beta chains reported below all come from one sample, sequenced in a study of chemoradiotherapy in HPV16-positive cancers. Sequencing used immunoSEQ multiplex PCR; TCRdb keeps in-frame clones, though not all of them. Among 9,500 to 15,000 clones listed, around 70% were seen once. Collection took place from a patient who underwent chemoradiotherapy. These receptors originate from a human donor with HPV-associated anogenital cancer.

The chain recombines TRBV28 with TRBJ2-7, with no clear D. The CDR3 spans 16 residues. Looked up from germline, CDR1 is MDHEN and CDR2 is SYDVKM. Trimming removed 5 bases from V and 3 bases from J, with 20 bases in between. The CDR3 nucleotides read TGTGCCAGCAGTCGGAACGGCAAGCTGGTCGGCTACGAGCAGTACTTC. As protein: CASSRNGKLVGYEQYF.

V and J are TRBV6-1 and TRBJ2-6; TRBD2 might be the D (6 bases). V shed 8 bases and J shed 1 base, with 9 bases lying between them. Looked up from germline, CDR1 is MNHNS and CDR2 is SASEGT. The CDR3 sequence is 14 residues long. Here the CDR3 DNA reads TGTGCCAGCGGGAGGTCTTCTGGGGCCAACGTCCTGACTTTC. It translates to CASGRSSGANVLTF.

The rearrangement uses TRBV30 and TRBJ1-6, with unresolved D. The CDR3 has 13 amino acids. V was shortened by 8 bases and J by 10 bases, with 18 bases between the two germline ends. Germline lookup yields CDR1 GTSNPN and CDR2 SVGIG (reference sequence). As DNA, the CDR3 is TGTGCCGGAGGAGGGTCCTTTGGATCACCCCTCCACTTT. It encodes CAGGGSFGSPLHF.

The V call is TRBV28, the J call TRBJ2-1, with TRBD2 identical over 14 bases. The ends lost 7 bases at V and 6 bases at J; junction bases unmatched: 8. CDR1 is MDHEN, CDR2 SYDVKM, per germline. The CDR3 spans 16 residues. CDR3 DNA: TGTGCCAGCAATGGACTAGCGGGAGGAGTGTCCAATGAGCAGTTCTTC. It yields the protein CASNGLAGGVSNEQFF.

The V call is TRBV25-1, the J call TRBJ1-2, with 10 bases aligning to TRBD1. Trimming took 1 base from V and 8 from J; bases not matched to a gene: 13. The CDR3 contains 17 residues. Germline V lookup: CDR1 MGHDK, CDR2 SYGVNS. The CDR3 DNA is TGTGCCAGCAGTGAATCGGGGACAGGGGCCCTTACATCAGGCTACACCTTC. It is translated as CASSESGTGALTSGYTF.

The CDR3 sequence is CASSDRGNTIYF. The CDR3 bases are TGTGCCAGCAGTGACAGGGGTAACACCATATATTTT. The chain is built from TRBV2 and TRBJ1-3, with a tentative D call TRBD1 (6 bases). Germline V gene sequence: CDR1 SNHLY, CDR2 FYNNEI. The length of the CDR3 is 12 residues. V gave up 3 bases and J gave up 7 bases, with 7 bases separating them.

The CDR3 reads CASSQDWGRAGGPREQFF. CDR3 in DNA: TGCGCCAGCAGCCAAGATTGGGGGCGGGCGGGAGGGCCAAGGGAGCAGTTCTTC. The chain recombines TRBV4-3 with TRBJ2-1; 9 nucleotides line up with TRBD2. The CDR3 covers 18 residues. The germline V gene encodes CDR1 LGHNA and CDR2 YSLEER. The ends lost 0 bases at V and 10 bases at J; junction bases unmatched: 16.

This clone was recorded a few times. This sequence joins TRBV28 and TRBJ2-7, with D possibly TRBD2 on 5 matching bases. Germline-derived CDR1 and CDR2 are MDHEN and SYDVKM. Trimming took 2 bases from V and 2 from J, leaving 7 bases between them. This CDR3 has 13 amino acids. The CDR3 here is CASSLPEAYEQYF. The CDR3 bases are TGTGCCAGCAGTTTACCGGAGGCCTACGAGCAGTACTTC.

This clone was observed once. The genes are TRBV5-4 and TRBJ2-6; 9 bases are a match to TRBD1. This CDR3 contains 17 residues. Losses at the gene ends were 4 bases for V and 1 base for J; bases not matched to a gene: 6. Looked up from germline, CDR1 is SGHNT and CDR2 is YYREEE (reference sequence). This CDR3 reads CASSGDRVQSGANVLTF. CDR3 nucleotide sequence: TGTGCCAGCAGCGGGGACAGGGTACAATCTGGGGCCAACGTCCTGACTTTC.

The chain uses TRBV18 and TRBJ2-5; D gene unclear. Trimming pared 3 bases from V and 5 bases from J, leaving 4 bases between. The CDR3 is 11 residues long. Germline loops: CDR1 KGHSH, CDR2 LQKENI. CDR3 sequence (DNA): TGTGCCAGCTCACCCGGGGAGACCCAGTACTTC. This encodes CASSPGETQYF. Using reference TRBV18 and TRBJ2-5 for the parts outside the CDR3, the full variable domain is NAGVMQNPRHLVRRRGQEARLRCSPMKGHSHVYWYRQLPEEGLKFMVYLQKENIIDESGMPKERFSAEFPKEGPSILRIQQVVRGDSAAYFCASSPGETQYFGPGTRLLVL.

CDR3 sequence reads: CASSLSWGEQYF. The CDR3 region has the DNA TGTGCCAGCAGTTTATCGTGGGGCGAGCAGTACTTC. The chain joins TRBV28 to TRBJ2-7; no clear D. Germline-derived CDR1 and CDR2 are MDHEN and SYDVKM. The CDR3 runs to 12 residues. With 1 base removed from V and 6 bases from J, the gap between germline ends came to 7 bases.

This chain connects TRBV15 to TRBJ2-4; D gene ambiguous. V lost 0 bases, J lost 0 bases, and 15 bases lay in between. Germline lookup yields CDR1 LNHNV and CDR2 YYDKDF (reference sequence). The CDR3 loop spans 18 amino acids. In DNA, the CDR3 is TGTGCCACCAGCAGAGATGCTTGGGCGGTGGTAGCCAAAAACATTCAGTACTTC. The encoded protein is CATSRDAWAVVAKNIQYF. The full variable domain, in which reference TRBV15 and TRBJ2-4 provide the parts outside the CDR3, is DAMVIQNPRYQVTQFGKPVTLSCSQTLNHNVMYWYQQKSSQAPKLLFHYYDKDFNNEADTPDNFQSRRPNTSFCFLDIRSPGLGDTAMYLCATSRDAWAVVAKNIQYFGAGTRLSVL.

This chain connects TRBV7-2 to TRBJ2-4; 10 bases match TRBD2. Germline lookup yields CDR1 SGHTA and CDR2 FQGNSA. The V and J ends lost 5 bases and 8 bases, in that order; junction bases with no gene match: 9. The CDR3 sequence is 15 residues long. Written as DNA, the CDR3 is TGTGCCAGCAGCCCCCGGGCTAGCGGGAGAGACATTCAGTACTTC. Translating gives CASSPRASGRDIQYF. The entire variable domain, with the rest obtained from reference TRBV7-2 and TRBJ2-4, is as follows: GAGVSQSPSNKVTEKGKDVELRCDPISGHTALYWYRQSLGQGLEFLIYFQGNSAPDKSGLPSDRFSAERTGGSVSTLTIQRTQQEDSAVYLCASSPRASGRDIQYFGAGTRLSVL.

The CDR3 spells CASSQQERGYTF. The CDR3, as DNA: TGTGCCAGCAGTCAACAGGAGCGAGGCTACACCTTC. The gene calls are TRBV2 and TRBJ1-2; perhaps TRBD1 as D (5 bases). The V end lost 5 bases, the J end lost 8 bases, and 12 bases lay between the germline ends. Germline V gives CDR1 SNHLY, CDR2 FYNNEI. The CDR3 totals 12 residues.

This clone has more than one count but fewer than ten. V usage is TRBV7-9 and J usage is TRBJ1-4; D unresolved. Germline CDR1 and CDR2: SEHNR and FQNEAQ (reference sequence). This CDR3 is 12 amino acids long. Trimming removed 3 bases from V and 3 bases from J, with 2 bases in between. The CDR3 bases are TGTGCCAGCAGCTTGGCTAATGAAAAACTGTTTTTT. Protein: CASSLANEKLFF.

V is TRBV11-2 and J is TRBJ1-4, with D hard to call. The CDR3 sequence is 14 residues long. V was pared by 2 bases and J by 7 bases, with 11 bases between. Germline-derived CDR1 and CDR2 are SGHAT and FQNNGV. The CDR3 DNA is TGTGCCAGCAGCTTAAAGGTTGGGAGTGAAAAACTGTTTTTT. Amino acid sequence: CASSLKVGSEKLFF.

This clone was found a few times. The chain links TRBV28 to TRBJ2-1, with 8 positions matching TRBD1. The CDR3 contains 12 residues. V lost 5 bases to trimming and J lost 8 bases; unmatched junction nucleotides: 2. Germline V CDR1 and CDR2: MDHEN, SYDVKM. The CDR3 DNA follows: TGTGCCAGCAGTGGACAGGGAGATGAGCAGTTCTTC. Its translation is CASSGQGDEQFF.

The chain recombines TRBV28 with TRBJ2-7, with 8 bases identical to TRBD2. After removal of 4 bases from V and 0 bases from J, the junction contained 20 bases not matched to a gene. The V gene's germline CDR1 is MDHEN and CDR2 SYDVKM. The CDR3 covers 20 residues. The CDR3 nucleotides are TGTGCCAGCAGTTCCTGGACGCACAAAAGCGGGAGAGAAAACTCCTACGAGCAGTACTTC. Translated, it gives CASSSWTHKSGRENSYEQYF.